The sequence of this T cell receptor (beta chain) was determined in a study of Graves' ophthalmopathy and Graves' hyperthyroidism. The sample holds many counts of this clonotype. CDR3 regions of TCR beta were amplified from RNA transcripts. HTBI primers were used in a first-round RT-PCR, which preceded a second-round multiplex PCR. TCRdb redid the calling of the multiplex PCR reads with MiXCR, one entry per CDR3 protein. This sample has some 1.1 million distinct CDR3 sequences, with roughly 35% found just once. The CDR3 runs 19 residues. CDR1 and CDR2 from the germline V gene are SGHRS and YFSETQ. Trimming took off 0 bases at V and 1 base at J, with 17 bases between the two ends.

The chain links TRBV5-1 to TRBJ2-6, with a weak D call TRBD1 (6 bases). The TCR comes from an adult man with Graves' hyperthyroidism. The sequencing input was peripheral blood or thyroid tissue (not recorded which). CDR3 in DNA: TGCGCCAGCAGCTTGGTATCGTGGGGCAGGGGATCTGGGGCCAACGTCCTGACTTTC. Residues: CASSLVSWGRGSGANVLTF.